Here is one TCR beta chain with its context. No antigen is known for it. The CDR3 runs 14 residues. V lost 5 bases, J lost 0 bases, and 3 bases stayed unmatched. CDR1 is DFQATT and CDR2 is SNEGSKA in the germline V gene (reference sequence). The data are from a study of blood T cells in healthy people across ages. Sample-barcoded 5' priming and a J-beta primer mix drove a second PCR of about 6 to 11 cycles. TCRdb re-called the 5' RACE reads with MiXCR, one entry per CDR3 protein. The sample has roughly 1.5 million distinct CDR3 sequences; roughly two fifths are singletons. Overall study findings and caveats: From one million sequenced T cells, diversity estimates were lower bounds.

The origin of this receptor is a woman aged 18-30 years in good health. Sequencing used blood. The V and J genes are TRBV20-1 and TRBJ2-3; 9 bases align to TRBD2. CDR3 loop: CSAGLAPSTDTQYF. The CDR3 nucleotides are TGCAGTGCTGGACTAGCGCCCAGCACAGATACGCAGTATTTT.